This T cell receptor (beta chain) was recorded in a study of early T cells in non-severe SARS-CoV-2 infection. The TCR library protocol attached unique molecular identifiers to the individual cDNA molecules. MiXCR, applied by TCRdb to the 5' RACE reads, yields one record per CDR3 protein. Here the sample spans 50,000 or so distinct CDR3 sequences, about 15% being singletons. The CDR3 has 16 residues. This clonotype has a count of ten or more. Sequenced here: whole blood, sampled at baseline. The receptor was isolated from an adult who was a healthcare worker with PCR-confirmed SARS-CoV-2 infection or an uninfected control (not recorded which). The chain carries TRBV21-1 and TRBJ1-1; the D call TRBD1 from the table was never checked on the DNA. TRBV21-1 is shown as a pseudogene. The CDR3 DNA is TGTGCCAGCAGCCATGGGACAGCCACAAGCAGCACTGAAGCTTTCTTT. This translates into CASSHGTATSSTEAFF.